This TCR beta chain comes out of a study of T cell responses to AZD1222 COVID-19 vaccine. Study in general: Analyses pooled second doses at about 4 or about 12 weeks.

About this clone: No antigen is known for it.

The CDR3 loop spans 16 amino acids. V dropped 3 bases and J dropped 4; count of bases not matched to a gene: 8. Germline values: CDR1 SGHTA, CDR2 FQGNSA. Repertoires were generated with immunoSEQ multiplex PCR, while TCRdb's copy carries only in-frame clones and drops some. The table includes approximately 85,000 clones, approximately 86% detected once. Study results and caveats: Most donors were white British and more were female, and clonal diversity was possibly underestimated. Repertoires in all cases were sampled only once the peak T cell response had passed.

This TCR was sampled from an adult in good health. The sequencing here drew on peripheral blood, taken on day 0 of AZD1222 vaccination. The rearrangement links TRBV7-2 to TRBJ1-4; 7 bases agree with TRBD1. CDR3 DNA: TGTGCCAGCAGCTTTTCTCCCGGGACAGTTAATGAAAAACTGTTTTTT. Translation: CASSFSPGTVNEKLFF.